This T cell receptor (beta chain) is drawn from a study of T cell repertoires in cytomegalovirus infection. Study-wide context: Use of recently identified HLA-C-restricted and well-studied HLA-B-restricted CMV epitopes was part of the study. The public TCR beta signatures pointed to both CMV infection and matching HLA type.

TCRdb processed the reads anew with MiXCR; each CDR3 protein has one entry. The sample records over 250,000 distinct CDR3 sequences, 22% being singletons. This clonotype was seen a few times. The antigen is not known. General study findings and limits: HLA-C-restricted TCR beta clonotypes specific for CMV led the ex vivo response. Public TCR beta family frequency separated CMV-and-HLA carriers, including in an independent cohort.

The CDR3 is 16 residues long. The germline CDR1 and CDR2 sequences are SGHVS and FNYEAQ. V shed 3 bases and J 2 bases; nucleotides not matched to a gene: 7. The sequencing here drew on cultured PBMCs, taken from culture after CMV antigen stimulation. The gene calls are TRBV7-6 and TRBJ2-3, with 8 nucleotides matching TRBD1. The receptor's source is a human donor in good health (CMV status not recorded). Some clones in this sample may be carry-over from other donors' samples. The CDR3 protein is CASSFITGGTTDTQYF. The CDR3, as DNA: TGTGCCAGCAGCTTTATCACAGGGGGGACCACAGATACGCAGTATTTT. Combining the CDR3 with reference TRBV7-6 and TRBJ2-3 gives the whole variable domain GAGVSQSPRYKVTKRGQDVALRCDPISGHVSLYWYRQALGQGPEFLTYFNYEAQQDKSGLPNDRFSAERPEGSISTLTIQRTEQRDSAMYRCASSFITGGTTDTQYFGPGTRLTVL.